One sample yielded the 8 T cell receptor beta chains listed below, sequenced in a study of T cell responses to AZD1222 COVID-19 vaccine. Assay used: immunoSEQ multiplex PCR; TCRdb lists only in-frame clones, some missing. Among about 73,000 clones listed, 88% were seen once. The sample here was peripheral blood, taken on day 0 of AZD1222 vaccination. Receptors originate from an adult in good health.

This clone was seen a few times. CDR3 sequence reads: CASSQEERSYNEQFF. DNA of the CDR3: TGTGCCAGCAGTCAAGAGGAGAGGTCCTACAATGAGCAGTTCTTC. The chain carries TRBV11-1 and TRBJ2-1, with D unresolved. Per germline, CDR1 SGHAT and CDR2 FQDESV (reference sequence). Trimming took off 6 bases at V and 1 base at J, with 13 bases between the two ends. There are 15 residues in the CDR3.

V is TRBV15 and J is TRBJ1-3; D is unclear. From germline, CDR1 is LNHNV and CDR2 YYDKDF (reference sequence). The CDR3 sequence is 14 residues long. Between the trimmed V and J ends, which lost 5 bases and 6 bases, there was a span of 14 bases. The CDR3 sequence: CATSLDTIENTIYF. The CDR3 bases are TGTGCCACCAGCCTAGATACTATTGAAAACACCATATATTTT. Supplemented by reference TRBV15 and TRBJ1-3, the full variable domain reads DAMVIQNPRYQVTQFGKPVTLSCSQTLNHNVMYWYQQKSSQAPKLLFHYYDKDFNNEADTPDNFQSRRPNTSFCFLDIRSPGLGDTAMYLCATSLDTIENTIYFGEGSWLTVV.

The chain couples TRBV6-6 to TRBJ1-6; D is perhaps TRBD1 (5 bases). V was trimmed by 7 bases and J by 7 bases, leaving 14 bases between them. This CDR3 is 14 amino acids long. Germline CDR1 is MNHNY and CDR2 is SVGAGI (reference sequence). The CDR3: CASTWDGQNSPLHF. CDR3 nucleotides: TGTGCCAGCACCTGGGACGGACAAAATTCACCCCTCCACTTT.

CDR3 DNA sequence: TGTGCCAGCAGTTTAACCGGGCAAGGCGGAAACACCATATATTTT. Translation gives CASSLTGQGGNTIYF. The chain couples TRBV28 to TRBJ1-3; unclear D gene. CDR1 and CDR2 (germline): MDHEN, SYDVKM. There are 15 residues in the CDR3. Trimming removed 2 bases from V and 4 bases from J, with 12 bases in between.

This chain uses TRBV25-1 with TRBJ2-5; TRBD1 matches at 8 bases. This CDR3 has 16 residues. Trimming at V came to 2 bases and at J to 5 bases, leaving 10 bases not matched to a gene. Germline loops: CDR1 MGHDK, CDR2 SYGVNS. The CDR3 sequence is CASSERQRNRGETQYF. CDR3 DNA: TGTGCCAGCAGTGAAAGGCAGCGGAACAGGGGGGAGACCCAGTACTTC.

This clone was observed once. V and J are TRBV27 and TRBJ1-1; D unclear. With 4 bases removed from V and 3 bases from J, the gap between germline ends came to 12 bases. The CDR3 is 14 residues long. CDR1 and CDR2 from the germline V gene are MNHEY and SMNVEV (reference sequence). The CDR3 DNA is TGTGCCAGCAGTTCCCGGGTTCTGGACACTGAAGCTTTCTTT. The encoded protein is CASSSRVLDTEAFF.

This clone was recorded a few times. The chain is built from TRBV19 and TRBJ1-2; TRBD1 aligns across 10 bases. This CDR3 comprises 14 residues. Germline loops: CDR1 LNHDA, CDR2 SQIVND (reference sequence). Trimming removed 5 bases from V and 8 bases from J; junction bases left unmatched: 8. As DNA, the CDR3 is TGTGCCAGTAGTGCCGGGACAGGGGTTTTCGGCTACACCTTC. Translated, it gives CASSAGTGVFGYTF.

V usage is TRBV4-1 and J usage is TRBJ1-2; D not resolved. The germline V and J ends were trimmed by 0 bases and 0 bases, with 11 bases remaining between them. This CDR3 has 16 residues. The germline V gene has CDR1 MGHRA and CDR2 YSYEKL. For the CDR3, the DNA is TGCGCCAGCAGCCAAGACACCCTGGTAGCTAACTATGGCTACACCTTC. Translated, it gives CASSQDTLVANYGYTF.